This entry describes one TCR beta chain. Vbeta (60) and Jbeta (13) primers were used in the PCR. The protocol was immunoSEQ multiplex PCR, while the TCRdb copy is restricted to in-frame clones and leaves out a portion. The sample has a few hundred thousand clones; more than 65% are singletons. The entry originates in a study of cytomegalovirus exposure and HLA in healthy donors. Germline V gene sequence: CDR1 SGHRS, CDR2 YFSETQ. CDR3 length equals 17 residues. The V and J ends lost 5 bases and 1 base, in that order; junction bases with no gene match: 11. The chain has TRBV5-1 and TRBJ1-2, with 10 bases fitting TRBD1. Sequencing was carried out using PBMCs. The sequence derives from a woman under 40 in good health and CMV-seronegative. In DNA, the CDR3 is TGCGCCAGCAGGGGGGTGACAGGGGGCTTCAATAACTATGGCTACACCTTC. It is translated as CASRGVTGGFNNYGYTF.